This entry lists 4 T cell receptor beta chains sequenced from one sample in a study of metastatic and nonmetastatic thyroid tumors. Ahead of thyroid surgery, no patient had received treatment of any kind. TCRdb ran MiXCR on the PCR reads. This sample has just over 20,000 clones, with more than 10% found just once. Input material: blood. Receptors were obtained from a male donor with papillary thyroid cancer or a benign thyroid nodule (not recorded which). Some clones in this sample may be carry-over from other donors' samples.

This clone was counted at least ten times. The chain has TRBV9 and TRBJ2-1, with 7 nucleotides matching TRBD2. CDR3 size: 15 residues. The J segment lost 6 bases and the V segment lost 4 bases, leaving 10 bases of the junction unmatched. CDR1 and CDR2 from the germline V gene are SGDLS and YYNGEE. The CDR3 nucleotides read TGTGCCAGCAGCCTCTGGGGGACTATACCCAATGAGCAGTTCTTC. Translating gives CASSLWGTIPNEQFF.

This clone was seen many times. The chain uses TRBV18 and TRBJ1-2; perhaps TRBD1 as D (5 bases). Trimming took off 5 bases at V and 2 bases at J, with 9 bases between the two ends. Germline CDR1 is KGHSH and CDR2 is LQKENI. There are 13 residues in the CDR3. The CDR3 DNA sequence: TGTGCCAGCTCAGCGACAGAGAACTATGGCTACACCTTC. Translating it yields CASSATENYGYTF.

This clone was seen ten or more times. Different DNA sequences within this sample yield the same CDR3. This chain joins TRBV29-1 and TRBJ1-1, with D possibly being TRBD1 (6 bases). V lost 7 bases and J lost 1, with 10 bases in between. Germline V gene data show CDR1 as SQVTM and CDR2 as ANQGSEA. The length of the CDR3 is 12 residues. The CDR3 region is CSAGQRNTEAFF. CDR3 sequence (DNA): TGCAGCGCTGGACAGAGGAACACTGAAGCTTTCTTT.

This clone was seen repeatedly, ten times or more. The J gene is TRBJ2-1, the V gene TRBV11-2; no clear D gene. V was trimmed by 5 bases and J by 1 base, leaving 12 bases between them. CDR1 is SGHAT, CDR2 FQNNGV, per germline. The CDR3 extends over 15 amino acids. CDR3 nucleotide sequence: TGTGCCAGCAGCCCCCCGGACGTTTCCTACAATGAGCAGTTCTTC. Protein product: CASSPPDVSYNEQFF.